Listed below are T cell receptor beta chains from one sample, sequenced in a study of cytomegalovirus exposure and HLA in healthy donors. Using immunoSEQ multiplex PCR, the repertoire was profiled, and TCRdb retains in-frame clones only, with some absent. This table holds approximately 150,000 clones, just over 75% found once. Sequencing was carried out using PBMCs. These receptors originate from a man aged 40-50 years in good health and CMV-seronegative. The conserved cysteine and the conserved F or W are not part of the CDR3 here. Clone size is not always given. Where it is, it says once, few, many or a class for expanded clones.

TRBV4-1,TRBJ1-1,medium-sized,ASSQSQGRTEAF
TRBV28,TRBJ1-1,NA,ASNLRGYTEAF
TRBV7-7,TRBJ2-7,NA,ASSPGRSAYEQY
TRBV7-2,TRBJ1-1,NA,ASSLGFMGRFNTEAF
TRBV9,TRBJ1-3,once,ASSAGGWLEGNTIY
TRBV29-1,TRBJ2-5,NA,SVDGLAEETQY
TRBV5-6,TRBJ2-7,NA,ASSSDREEQY
TRBV5-6,TRBJ1-1,few,ASSLAGQGRTEAF
TRBV27,TRBJ2-7,NA,ASSPRLAGAYEQY
TRBV15,TRBJ2-2,NA,ATTKPRNGELF
TRBV9,TRBJ1-4,few,ASSIQGANEKLF
TRBV6-5,TRBJ2-1,NA,ASSYREEQF
TRBV2,TRBJ1-1,NA,ASRLGQVNTEAF
TRBV11-2,TRBJ2-2,few,ASTTSGSSGELF
TRBV19,TRBJ2-5,NA,ASRDRAQETQY
TRBV28,TRBJ2-7,NA,ASSLRSGFPEQY
TRBV11-3,TRBJ2-3,NA,ASSSGGDTQY
TRBV10-2,TRBJ2-5,NA,ASSATVLAGDRETQY
TRBV7-2,TRBJ2-7,NA,ASSSVPSSGRAYEQY
TRBV6-1,TRBJ1-1,NA,ASHLGGRNTEAF
TRBV6-5,TRBJ2-7,NA,ASSYVGLAGYEQY
TRBV30,TRBJ2-5,NA,AWTGLAGEPETQY
TRBV6-1,TRBJ2-7,NA,ASSAPASGGGLFSSYEQY
TRBV27,TRBJ2-3,NA,ASSSGQRPQY
TRBV7-9,TRBJ2-1,NA,ASSRVSGGRRNEQF
TRBV19,TRBJ2-5,NA,ASSFGQTWDPQY
TRBV30,TRBJ1-1,once,AWNGVSNTEAF
TRBV2,TRBJ1-2,NA,AGSLGGAYGYT
TRBV19,TRBJ2-1,NA,ASSTGLAGAPYNEQF
TRBV19,TRBJ2-2,NA,ASRTLPGQYTGELF
TRBV29-1,TRBJ1-4,NA,SAFRGNNEKLF
TRBV5-7,TRBJ2-5,NA,ASSRTGRKKTQY
TRBV5-4,TRBJ2-5,few,ASSLVGEETQY
TRBV19,TRBJ2-4,NA,ASSFNRGNIQY
TRBV11-3,TRBJ2-1,NA,ASSLGQGDEQF
TRBV5-1,TRBJ2-1,NA,ASSLTTSYRRSYNEQF
TRBV7-9,TRBJ2-2,NA,SSSLGLAATGELF
TRBV30,TRBJ2-3,NA,ALNGGSTDTQY
TRBV5-1,TRBJ2-3,NA,ASSQRGNTDTQY
TRBV7-2,TRBJ2-5,NA,ASSLGRGETQY
TRBV15,TRBJ1-2,NA,ATSRDNRQGLGYT
TRBV5-1,TRBJ2-5,NA,ASSLAGGLAGWGQETQY
TRBV29-1,TRBJ1-1,few,SVPRSSNTEAF
TRBV18,TRBJ1-4,NA,ASSPGTANEKLF
TRBV2,TRBJ2-7,NA,ASSERRLYEQY
TRBV27,TRBJ2-3,once,ASRASDSSTDTQY
TRBV12-5,TRBJ1-4,NA,ASGAPSGAFNEKLF
TRBV4-1,TRBJ2-5,NA,ASSQEVIGHRKETQY
TRBV18,TRBJ2-3,once,ASSPLTGLRADTQY
TRBV5-8,TRBJ2-5,NA,ASSPQMWETQY
TRBV7-2,TRBJ1-3,NA,ASSSDRGDTIY
TRBV7-3,TRBJ2-2,NA,ASGFPRGELF
TRBV7-9,TRBJ2-1,NA,ASSPWTSGNNEQF
TRBV30,TRBJ2-7,few,AWSESVSYEQY
TRBV27,TRBJ2-2,once,ASSLSGLGGELF